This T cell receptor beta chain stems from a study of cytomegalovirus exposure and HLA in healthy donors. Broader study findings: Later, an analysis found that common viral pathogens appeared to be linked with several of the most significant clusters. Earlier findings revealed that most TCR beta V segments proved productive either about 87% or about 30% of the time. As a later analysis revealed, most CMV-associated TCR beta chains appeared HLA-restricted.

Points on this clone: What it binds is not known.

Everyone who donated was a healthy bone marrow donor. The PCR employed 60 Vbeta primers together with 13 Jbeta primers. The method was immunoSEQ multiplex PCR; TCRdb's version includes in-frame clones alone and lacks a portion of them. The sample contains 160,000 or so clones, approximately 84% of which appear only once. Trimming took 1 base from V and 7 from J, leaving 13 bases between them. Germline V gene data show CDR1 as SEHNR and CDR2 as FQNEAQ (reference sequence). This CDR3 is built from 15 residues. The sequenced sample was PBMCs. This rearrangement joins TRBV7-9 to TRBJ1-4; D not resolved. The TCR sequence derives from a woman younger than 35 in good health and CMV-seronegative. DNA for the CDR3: TGTGCCAGCAGCTTAGGCTTGTCTCCGGGTGAAAAACTGTTTTTT. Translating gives CASSLGLSPGEKLFF.